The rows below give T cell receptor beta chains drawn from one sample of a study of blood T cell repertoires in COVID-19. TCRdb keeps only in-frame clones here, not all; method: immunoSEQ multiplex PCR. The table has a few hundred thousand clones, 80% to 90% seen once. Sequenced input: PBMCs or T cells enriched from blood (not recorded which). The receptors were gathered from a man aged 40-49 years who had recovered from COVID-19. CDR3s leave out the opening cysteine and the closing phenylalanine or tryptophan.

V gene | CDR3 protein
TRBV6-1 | ASSGLVGTGANVLT
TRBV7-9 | ASSLEGLLSGNTIY
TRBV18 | ASSANPGRTGNTIY
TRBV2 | ASRPFSAQGGETQY
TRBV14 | ASSQGGDVKGYT
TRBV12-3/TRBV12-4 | ASSFYAEEAF
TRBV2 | ASSPRDRGGYGYT
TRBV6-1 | ASSEEQGANYGYT
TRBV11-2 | ASSLSGGAGNEQF
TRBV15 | ATSRVNQQGDEKLF
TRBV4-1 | ASSQDPRAGVRKQY
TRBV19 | ASSIEARLNEKLF
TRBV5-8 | ASSLGLVNTEAF
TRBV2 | ASLALSGTYNEQF
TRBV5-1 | ASSQNHPGTGTYEQY
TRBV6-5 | ASSQGAGKYGYT
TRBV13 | ASSLERDSLSYGYT
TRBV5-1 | ASSLARSDEQY
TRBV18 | ASSRLNTEAF
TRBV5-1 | ASSLAGTSNYGYT
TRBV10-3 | AISGTTSGKYEQY
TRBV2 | ASSYLSSYNEQF
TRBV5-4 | ASSSGTGLQETQY
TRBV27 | ASSLHRAGTNTEAF
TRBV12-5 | ASGLAGDRYGYT
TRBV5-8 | ATGRGNYGYT
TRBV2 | ASSENAGDYNEQF
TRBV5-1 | ASSLSISQGPYYGYT
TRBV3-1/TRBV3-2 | ASSPDVPRGRYYGYT
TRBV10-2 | ASSVTGGTDTQY
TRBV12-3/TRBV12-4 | ASSLARIELF
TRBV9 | ASKGLGNTEAF
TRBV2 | ASSNNPSTDTQY
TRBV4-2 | ASGERNYGYT